This T cell receptor (beta chain) was obtained from a study of graft-versus-host responses after intestinal transplantation. About the research overall: Tacrolimus plus steroids were given to all recipients for approximately three years, preceded by anti-thymocyte globulin induction.

This clone was recorded only once. The target antigen is unknown. Regarding the study as a whole: Graft-donor T cell macrochimerism coincided with high graft-versus-host to host-versus-graft clonal ratios in allografts. Present in recipient marrow, GvH clones included some that appeared first in ileum or blood.

Some clones are missing from TCRdb's copy, which holds only in-frame ones; the method was immunoSEQ multiplex PCR. The data show some 100,000 clones, with around 90% seen just once and about 0.072% held by the top ten. The sample was unstimulated CD8+ T cells sorted from spleen or lymph node cells, taken before transplant. The receptor was derived from a human donor who was the organ donor for an intestinal transplant.

In DNA, the CDR3 is TGCGCCAGCAGCTTTAGACAGGTTGGAGATACGCAGTATTTT. Translation: CASSFRQVGDTQYF. The chain uses TRBV5-1 and TRBJ2-3, with a weak D call TRBD1 (6 bases). This CDR3 spans 14 amino acids. V dropped 2 bases and J dropped 5 bases, with 12 bases sitting between them. Looked up from germline, CDR1 is SGHRS and CDR2 is YFSETQ. Full variable domain (remainder filled in from reference TRBV5-1 and TRBJ2-3): KAGVTQTPRYLIKTRGQQVTLSCSPISGHRSVSWYQQTPGQGLQFLFEYFSETQRNKGNFPGRFSGRQFSNSRSEMNVSTLELGDSALYLCASSFRQVGDTQYFGPGTRLTVL.